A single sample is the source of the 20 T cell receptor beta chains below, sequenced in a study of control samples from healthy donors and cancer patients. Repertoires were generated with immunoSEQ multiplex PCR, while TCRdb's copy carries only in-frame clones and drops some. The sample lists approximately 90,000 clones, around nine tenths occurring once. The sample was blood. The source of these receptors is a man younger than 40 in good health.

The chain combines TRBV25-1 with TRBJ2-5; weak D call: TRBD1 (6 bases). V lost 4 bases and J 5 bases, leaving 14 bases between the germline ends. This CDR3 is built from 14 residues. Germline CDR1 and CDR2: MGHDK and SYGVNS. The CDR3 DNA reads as TGTGCCAGCAGTGTACAGGGCGTTGTCGAGACCCAGTACTTC. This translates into CASSVQGVVETQYF.

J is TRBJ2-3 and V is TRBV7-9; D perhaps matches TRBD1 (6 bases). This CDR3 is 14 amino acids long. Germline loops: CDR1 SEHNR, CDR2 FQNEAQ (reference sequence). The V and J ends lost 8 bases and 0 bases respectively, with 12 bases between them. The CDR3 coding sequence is TGTGCCAGCGACGTAAGGGGGAGCACAGATACGCAGTATTTT. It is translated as CASDVRGSTDTQYF. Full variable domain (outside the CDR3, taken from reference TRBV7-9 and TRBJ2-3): DTGVSQNPRHKITKRGQNVTFRCDPISEHNRLYWYRQTLGQGPEFLTYFQNEAQLEKSRLLSDRFSAERPKGSFSTLEIQRTEQGDSAMYLCASDVRGSTDTQYFGPGTRLTVL.

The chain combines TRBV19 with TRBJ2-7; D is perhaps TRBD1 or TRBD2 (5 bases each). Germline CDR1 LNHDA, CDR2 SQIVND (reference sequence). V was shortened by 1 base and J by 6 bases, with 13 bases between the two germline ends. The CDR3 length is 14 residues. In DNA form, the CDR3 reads TGTGCCAGTAGTATAGCGGGGCGCCAGCTCGAGCAGTACGTC. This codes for CASSIAGRQLEQYV.

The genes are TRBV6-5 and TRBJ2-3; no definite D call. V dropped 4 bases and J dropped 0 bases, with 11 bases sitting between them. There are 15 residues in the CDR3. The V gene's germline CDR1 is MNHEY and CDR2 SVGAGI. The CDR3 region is CASSFSSPSTDTQYF. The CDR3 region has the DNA TGTGCCAGCAGTTTTTCGAGCCCTAGCACAGATACGCAGTATTTT.

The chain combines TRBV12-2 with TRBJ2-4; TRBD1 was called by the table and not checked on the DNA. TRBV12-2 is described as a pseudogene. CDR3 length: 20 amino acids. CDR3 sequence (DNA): TGTGCAAGTCGCTTCTCGGACCCCCGGACAGGGGAGCGGACCAAAAACATTCAGTACTTC. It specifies CASRFSDPRTGERTKNIQYF.

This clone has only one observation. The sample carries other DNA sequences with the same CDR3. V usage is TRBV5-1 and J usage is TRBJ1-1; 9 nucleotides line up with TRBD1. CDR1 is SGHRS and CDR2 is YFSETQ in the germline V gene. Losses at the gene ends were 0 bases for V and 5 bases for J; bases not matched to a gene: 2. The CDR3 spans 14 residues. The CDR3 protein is CASSLGTGDTEAFF. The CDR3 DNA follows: TGCGCCAGCAGCTTGGGGACAGGGGATACTGAAGCTTTCTTT.

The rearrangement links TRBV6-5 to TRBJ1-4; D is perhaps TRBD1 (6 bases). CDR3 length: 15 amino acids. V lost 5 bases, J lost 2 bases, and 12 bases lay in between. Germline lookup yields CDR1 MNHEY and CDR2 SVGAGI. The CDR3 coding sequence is TGTGCCAGCAGTACCCAGGGGTGGACTAATGAAAAACTGTTTTTT. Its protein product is CASSTQGWTNEKLFF.

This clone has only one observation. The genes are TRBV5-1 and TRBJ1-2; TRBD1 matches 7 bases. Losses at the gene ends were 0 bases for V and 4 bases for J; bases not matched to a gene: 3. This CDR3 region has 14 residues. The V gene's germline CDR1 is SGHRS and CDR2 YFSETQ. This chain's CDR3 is CASSLVGGGYGYTF. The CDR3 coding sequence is TGCGCCAGCAGCTTGGTAGGGGGCGGCTATGGCTACACCTTC.

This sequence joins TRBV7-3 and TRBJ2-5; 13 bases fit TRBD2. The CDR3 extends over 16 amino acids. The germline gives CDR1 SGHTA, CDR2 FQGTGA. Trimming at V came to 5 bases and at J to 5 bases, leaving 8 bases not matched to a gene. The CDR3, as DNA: TGTGCCAGCAGCCCAGGGACTAGCGGGGCGATGGAGACCCAGTACTTC. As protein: CASSPGTSGAMETQYF.

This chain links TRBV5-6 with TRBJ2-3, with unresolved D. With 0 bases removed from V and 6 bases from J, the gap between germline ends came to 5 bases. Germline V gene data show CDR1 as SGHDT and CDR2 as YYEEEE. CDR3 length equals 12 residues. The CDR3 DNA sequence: TGTGCCAGCAGCTTGGAGTCGGATACGCAGTATTTT. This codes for CASSLESDTQYF.

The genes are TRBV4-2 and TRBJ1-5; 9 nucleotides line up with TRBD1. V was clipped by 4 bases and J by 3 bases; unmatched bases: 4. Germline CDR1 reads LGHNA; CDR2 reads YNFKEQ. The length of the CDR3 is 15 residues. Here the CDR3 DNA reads TGTGCCAGCAGCCCTGGACAGGGGATCAATCAGCCCCAGCATTTT. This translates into CASSPGQGINQPQHF.

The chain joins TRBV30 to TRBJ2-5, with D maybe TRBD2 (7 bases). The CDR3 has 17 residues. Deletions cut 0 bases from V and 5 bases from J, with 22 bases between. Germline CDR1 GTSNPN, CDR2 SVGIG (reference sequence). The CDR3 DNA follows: TGTGCCTGGAGTGTACTCCTGGGGGGGCGCTTAGGGGAGACCCAGTACTTC. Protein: CAWSVLLGGRLGETQYF.

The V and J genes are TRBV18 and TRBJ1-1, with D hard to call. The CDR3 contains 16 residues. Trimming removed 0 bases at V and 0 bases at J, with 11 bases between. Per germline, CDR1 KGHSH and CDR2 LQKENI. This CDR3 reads CASSPPVVGMNTEAFF. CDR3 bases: TGTGCCAGCTCACCACCGGTTGTGGGTATGAACACTGAAGCTTTCTTT.

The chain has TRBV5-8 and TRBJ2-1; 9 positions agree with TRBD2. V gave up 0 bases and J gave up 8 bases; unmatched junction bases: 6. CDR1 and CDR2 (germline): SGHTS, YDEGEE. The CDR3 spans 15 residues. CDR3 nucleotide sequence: TGTGCCAGCAGCTTGGGGCTAGCGGGGAAAGATGAGCAGTTCTTC. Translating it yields CASSLGLAGKDEQFF.

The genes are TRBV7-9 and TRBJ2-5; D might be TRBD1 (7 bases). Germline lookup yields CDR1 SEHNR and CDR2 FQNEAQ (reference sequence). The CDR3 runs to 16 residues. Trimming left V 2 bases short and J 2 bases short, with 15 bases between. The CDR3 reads CASSLRRDRQQETQYF. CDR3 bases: TGTGCCAGCAGCTTAAGGCGGGACAGACAACAAGAGACCCAGTACTTC.

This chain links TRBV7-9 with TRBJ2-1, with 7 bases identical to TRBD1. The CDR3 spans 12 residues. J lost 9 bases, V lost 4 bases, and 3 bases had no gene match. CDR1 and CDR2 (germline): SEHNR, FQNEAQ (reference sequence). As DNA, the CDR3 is TGTGCCAGCAGCTCCGGACAGGTTGAGCAGTTCTTC. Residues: CASSSGQVEQFF.

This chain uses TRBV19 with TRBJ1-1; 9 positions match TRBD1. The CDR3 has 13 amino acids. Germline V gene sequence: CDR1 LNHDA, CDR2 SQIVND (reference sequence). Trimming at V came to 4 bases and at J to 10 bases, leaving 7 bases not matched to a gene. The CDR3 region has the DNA TGTGCCAGTAGTAGAGCTGACAGGGGGAGAGCTTTCTTT. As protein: CASSRADRGRAFF.

The CDR3, as DNA: TGCGCCAGCAGTCTGACGGGGGCGCAGGGCGGGGAGCTGTTTTTT. It specifies CASSLTGAQGGELFF. The gene calls are TRBV5-1 and TRBJ2-2; perhaps D is TRBD1 or TRBD2 (6 bases each). CDR1 and CDR2 from the germline V gene are SGHRS and YFSETQ. Between the trimmed V and J ends, which lost 5 bases and 7 bases, there was a span of 18 bases. The CDR3 length is 15 residues.

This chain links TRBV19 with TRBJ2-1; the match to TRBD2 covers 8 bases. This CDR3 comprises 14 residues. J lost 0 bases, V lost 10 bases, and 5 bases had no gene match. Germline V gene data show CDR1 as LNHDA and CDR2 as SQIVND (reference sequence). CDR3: CATHAGGSYNEQFF. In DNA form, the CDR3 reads TGTGCCACTCACGCGGGGGGCTCCTACAATGAGCAGTTCTTC.

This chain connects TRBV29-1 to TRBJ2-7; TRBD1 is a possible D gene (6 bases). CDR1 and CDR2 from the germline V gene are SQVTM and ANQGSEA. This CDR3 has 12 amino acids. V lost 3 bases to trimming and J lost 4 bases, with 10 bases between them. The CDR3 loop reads CSVEVQGYEQYF. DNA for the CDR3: TGCAGCGTTGAGGTACAGGGTTACGAGCAGTACTTC.